The clone carrying this TCR beta chain was seen a handful of times. The antigen is unknown. TCRdb fed the RT-PCR reads into MiXCR, producing one record per CDR3 protein. The table shows some 800,000 distinct CDR3 sequences, with 21% occurring only once. The record originates from a study of response to subunit inactivated influenza vaccine. Study-level findings and limits: That few new T cells are recruited by each seasonal influenza vaccination was the authors' suggestion.

The germline V and J ends were trimmed by 4 bases and 4 bases, with 11 bases remaining between them. The CDR3 runs to 14 residues. The TCR comes from a man aged 50 to 60 who received an inactivated influenza vaccine. The sample here was PBMCs from blood, taken 5 days after vaccination. The chain combines TRBV12-3 or TRBV12-4 with TRBJ1-5; D is unclear. The CDR3 region is CASSSGLGNQPQHF. CDR3 coding DNA: TGTGCCAGCAGTTCGGGGTTGGGAAATCAGCCCCAGCATTTT.